This record covers a single T cell receptor (beta chain). Relative to the germline gene, one junction end is altered; a read error may explain this. TCRdb passed the PCR reads through MiXCR, listing each CDR3 protein once. The repertoire holds some 27,000 distinct CDR3 sequences, with more than 40% as singletons. The data derive from a study of CD4 and CD8 cells across lung adenocarcinoma regions. The patients had localized lung adenocarcinoma, a non-small cell subtype. CDR3 size: 15 residues. In germline, CDR1 is MGHRA, CDR2 YSYEKL. The sequenced sample was CD8+ T cells from the center of a lung tumor. The receptor was derived from a male donor with lung adenocarcinoma. The CD4 and CD8 labels of this study may be unreliable. The chain joins TRBV4-1 to TRBJ2-5; perhaps D is TRBD1 or TRBD2 (7 bases each). CDR3 DNA: TGCGCCGGGGGGCAAGGGGGCGGGGGCCAAGATACCCAGTACTTC. Encoded protein: CAGGQGGGGQDTQYF.